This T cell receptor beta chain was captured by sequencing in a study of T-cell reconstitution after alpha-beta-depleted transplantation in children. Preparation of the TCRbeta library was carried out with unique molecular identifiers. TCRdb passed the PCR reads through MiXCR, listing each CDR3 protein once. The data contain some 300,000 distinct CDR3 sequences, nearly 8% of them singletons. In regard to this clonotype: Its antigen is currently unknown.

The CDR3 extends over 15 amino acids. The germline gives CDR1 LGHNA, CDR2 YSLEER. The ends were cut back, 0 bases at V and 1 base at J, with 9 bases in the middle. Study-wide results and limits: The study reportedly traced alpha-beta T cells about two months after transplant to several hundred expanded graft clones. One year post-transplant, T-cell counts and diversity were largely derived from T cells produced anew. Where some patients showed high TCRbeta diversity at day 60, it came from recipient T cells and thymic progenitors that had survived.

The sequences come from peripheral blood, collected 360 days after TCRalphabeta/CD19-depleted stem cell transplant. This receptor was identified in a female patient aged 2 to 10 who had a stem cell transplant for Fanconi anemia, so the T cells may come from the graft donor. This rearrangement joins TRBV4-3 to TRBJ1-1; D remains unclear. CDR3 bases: TGCGCCAGCAGCCAAGACGGGAGAAAGAACACTGAAGCTTTCTTT. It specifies CASSQDGRKNTEAFF.